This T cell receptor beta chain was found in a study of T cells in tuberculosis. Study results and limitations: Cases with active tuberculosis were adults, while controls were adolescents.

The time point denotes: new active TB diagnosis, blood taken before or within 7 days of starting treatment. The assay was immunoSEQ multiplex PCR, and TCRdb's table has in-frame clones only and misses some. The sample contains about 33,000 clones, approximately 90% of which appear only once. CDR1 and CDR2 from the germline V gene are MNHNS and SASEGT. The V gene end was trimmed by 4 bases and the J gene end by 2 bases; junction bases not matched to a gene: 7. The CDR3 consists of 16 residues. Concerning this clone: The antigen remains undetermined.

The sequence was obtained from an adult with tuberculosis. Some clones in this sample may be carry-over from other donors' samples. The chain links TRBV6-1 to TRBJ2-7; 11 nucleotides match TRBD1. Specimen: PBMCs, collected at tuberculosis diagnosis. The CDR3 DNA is TGTGCCAGCAGTGTCGGACAGGGGGCACATCCCTACGAGCAGTACTTC. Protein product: CASSVGQGAHPYEQYF.